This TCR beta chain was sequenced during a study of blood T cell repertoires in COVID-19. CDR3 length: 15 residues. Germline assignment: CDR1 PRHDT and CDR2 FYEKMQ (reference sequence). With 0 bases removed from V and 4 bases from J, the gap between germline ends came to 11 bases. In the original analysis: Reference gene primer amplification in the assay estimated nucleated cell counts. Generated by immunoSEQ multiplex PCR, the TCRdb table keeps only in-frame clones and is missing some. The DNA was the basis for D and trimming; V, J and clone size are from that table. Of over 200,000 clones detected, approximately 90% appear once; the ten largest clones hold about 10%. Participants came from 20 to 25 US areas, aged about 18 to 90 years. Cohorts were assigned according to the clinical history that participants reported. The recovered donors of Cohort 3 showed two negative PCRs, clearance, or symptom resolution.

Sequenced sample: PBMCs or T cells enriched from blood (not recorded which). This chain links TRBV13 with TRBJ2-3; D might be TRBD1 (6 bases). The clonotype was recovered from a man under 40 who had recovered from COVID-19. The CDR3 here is CASSLGVEGADTQYF. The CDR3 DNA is TGTGCCAGCAGCTTAGGTGTCGAGGGGGCAGATACGCAGTATTTT. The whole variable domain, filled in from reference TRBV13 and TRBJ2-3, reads AAGVIQSPRHLIKEKRETATLKCYPIPRHDTVYWYQQGPGQDPQFLISFYEKMQSDKGSIPDRFSAQQFSDYHSELNMSSLELGDSALYFCASSLGVEGADTQYFGPGTRLTVL.